The entry that follows covers one T cell receptor (beta chain) sequence. This entry comes from a study of blood T cell repertoires in COVID-19. Looking at the study overall: Acute and convalescent COVID-19 specimens originated in the United States, Italy and Spain. PBMCs, B-cell-depleted T cells, or T cells were the source of the cDNA or gDNA that made up the material.

Source study methods: Reference gene primers were amplified, and this amplification served to estimate nucleated cell counts. The method was immunoSEQ multiplex PCR; TCRdb's version includes in-frame clones alone and lacks a portion of them. Clone size and the V and J calls come from that table; the DNA yielded D and trimming. The table includes 170,000 or so clones, 84% detected once. Sequencing was performed on peripheral blood. The sequence was collected from a man aged 18-30 years with active or convalescent COVID-19.

The CDR3 nucleotides are TGTGCCAGCAGGTATTCAGGGCGCAACTATGGCTACACCTTC. This translates into CASRYSGRNYGYTF. The chain recombines TRBV28 with TRBJ1-2, with D possibly TRBD1 on 5 matching bases. The V end was cut by 6 bases, the J end by 2 bases, with 13 bases between. Germline values: CDR1 MDHEN, CDR2 SYDVKM. CDR3 size: 14 residues.